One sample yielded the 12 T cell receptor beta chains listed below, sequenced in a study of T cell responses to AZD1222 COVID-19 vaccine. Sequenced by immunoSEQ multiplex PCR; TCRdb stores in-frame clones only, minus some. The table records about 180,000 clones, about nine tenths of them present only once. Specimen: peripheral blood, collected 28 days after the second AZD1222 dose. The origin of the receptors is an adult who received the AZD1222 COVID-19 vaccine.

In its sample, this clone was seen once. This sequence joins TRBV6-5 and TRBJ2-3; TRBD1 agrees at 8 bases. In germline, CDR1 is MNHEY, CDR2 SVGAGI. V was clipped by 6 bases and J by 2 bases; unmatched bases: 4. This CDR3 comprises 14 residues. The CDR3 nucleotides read TGTGCCAGCAGCGGACAGGGCCCCACAGATACGCAGTATTTT. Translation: CASSGQGPTDTQYF.

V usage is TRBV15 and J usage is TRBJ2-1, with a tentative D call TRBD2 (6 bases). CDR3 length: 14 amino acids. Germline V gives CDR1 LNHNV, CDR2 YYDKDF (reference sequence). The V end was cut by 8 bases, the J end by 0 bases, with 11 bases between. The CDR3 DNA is TGTGCCACCCTCGTGGACTACTCCTACAATGAGCAGTTCTTC. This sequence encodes CATLVDYSYNEQFF.

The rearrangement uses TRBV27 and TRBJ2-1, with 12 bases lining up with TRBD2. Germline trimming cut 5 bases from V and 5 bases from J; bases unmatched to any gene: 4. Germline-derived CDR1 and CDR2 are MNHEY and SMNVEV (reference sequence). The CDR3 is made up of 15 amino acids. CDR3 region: CASSATSGSHNEQFF. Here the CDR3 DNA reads TGTGCCAGCAGTGCGACTAGCGGGAGCCACAATGAGCAGTTCTTC.

The CDR3 loop reads CASKGPEQYF. The CDR3 region has the DNA TGTGCCAGCAAGGGGCCCGAGCAGTACTTC. This rearrangement joins TRBV7-6 to TRBJ2-7; TRBD1 is a possible D gene (5 bases). The V and J ends lost 7 bases and 6 bases respectively, with 7 bases between them. Germline loops: CDR1 SGHVS, CDR2 FNYEAQ. The length of the CDR3 is 10 residues.

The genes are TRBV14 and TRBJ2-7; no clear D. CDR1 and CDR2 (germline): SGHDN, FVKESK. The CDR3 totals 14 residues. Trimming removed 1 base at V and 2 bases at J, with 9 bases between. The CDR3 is CASSQAQPPYEQYF. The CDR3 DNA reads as TGTGCCAGCAGCCAAGCTCAACCCCCCTACGAGCAGTACTTC.

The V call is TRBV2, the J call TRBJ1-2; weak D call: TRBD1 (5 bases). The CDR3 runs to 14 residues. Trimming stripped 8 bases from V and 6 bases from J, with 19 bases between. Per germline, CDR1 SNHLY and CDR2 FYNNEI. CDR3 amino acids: CASLKGAGGDGYTF. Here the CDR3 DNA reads TGTGCCAGCCTAAAAGGGGCCGGAGGTGATGGCTACACCTTC.

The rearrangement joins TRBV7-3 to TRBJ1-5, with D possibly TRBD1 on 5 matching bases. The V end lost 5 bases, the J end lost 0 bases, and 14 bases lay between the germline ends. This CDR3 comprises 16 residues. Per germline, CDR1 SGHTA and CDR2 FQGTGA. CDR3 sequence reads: CASSIPWGLSNQPQHF. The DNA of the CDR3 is TGTGCCAGCAGCATCCCCTGGGGACTTAGCAATCAGCCCCAGCATTTT.

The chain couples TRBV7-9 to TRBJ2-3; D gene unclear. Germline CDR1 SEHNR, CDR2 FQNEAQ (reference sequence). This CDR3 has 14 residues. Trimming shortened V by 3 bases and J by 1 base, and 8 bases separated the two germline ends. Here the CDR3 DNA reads TGTGCCAGCAGCTTTGGGTTACGCACAGATACGCAGTATTTT. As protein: CASSFGLRTDTQYF.

In DNA, the CDR3 is TGTGCCAGCAGCCCGGAGGCAGGGAACAATCAGCCCCAGCATTTT. Its protein product is CASSPEAGNNQPQHF. The rearrangement links TRBV5-4 to TRBJ1-5; tentatively, D is TRBD1 (5 bases). Between the trimmed V and J ends, which lost 4 bases and 3 bases, there was a span of 14 bases. CDR3 length equals 15 residues. Germline CDR1 is SGHNT and CDR2 is YYREEE (reference sequence).

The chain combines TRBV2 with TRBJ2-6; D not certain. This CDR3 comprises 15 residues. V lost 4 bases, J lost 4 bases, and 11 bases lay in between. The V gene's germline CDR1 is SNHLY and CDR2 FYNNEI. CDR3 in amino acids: CASSAARFGANVLTF. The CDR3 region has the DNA TGTGCCAGCAGTGCCGCACGATTCGGGGCCAACGTCCTGACTTTC. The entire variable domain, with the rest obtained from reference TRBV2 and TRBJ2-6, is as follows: EPEVTQTPSHQVTQMGQEVILRCVPISNHLYFYWYRQILGQKVEFLVSFYNNEISEKSEIFDDQFSVERPDGSNFTLKIRSTKLEDSAMYFCASSAARFGANVLTFGAGSRLTVL.

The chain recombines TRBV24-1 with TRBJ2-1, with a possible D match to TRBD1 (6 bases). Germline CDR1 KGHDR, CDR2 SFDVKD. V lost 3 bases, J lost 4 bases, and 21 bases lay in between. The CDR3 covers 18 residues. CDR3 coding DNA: TGTGCCACCAGTGATCCTAAAACAGGAGGACAGTCTTACAATGAGCAGTTCTTC. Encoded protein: CATSDPKTGGQSYNEQFF.

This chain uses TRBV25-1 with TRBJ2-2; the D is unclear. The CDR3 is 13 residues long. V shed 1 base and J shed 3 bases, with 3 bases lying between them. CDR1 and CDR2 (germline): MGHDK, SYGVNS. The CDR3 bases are TGTGCCAGCAGTGAATTCTACACCGGGGAGCTGTTTTTT. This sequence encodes CASSEFYTGELFF.